The 15 T cell receptor beta chains given below trace back to one sample, sequenced in a study of cytomegalovirus exposure and HLA in healthy donors. The primer mix had 60 Vbeta and 13 Jbeta primers. The method was immunoSEQ multiplex PCR; TCRdb's version includes in-frame clones alone and lacks a portion of them. The sample carries some 200,000 clones, about 80% recorded once. The sequenced sample consisted of PBMCs. The receptor set was obtained from a woman aged 40 to 50 in good health and CMV-seronegative.

This CDR3 reads CASSLNPPRVGYTF. CDR3 coding DNA: TGTGCCAGCAGTCTAAACCCGCCCAGGGTGGGCTACACCTTC. The rearrangement uses TRBV28 and TRBJ1-2, with a tentative D call TRBD1 (5 bases). V shed 5 bases and J shed 8 bases, with 18 bases lying between them. This CDR3 region has 14 residues. The germline CDR1 and CDR2 sequences are MDHEN and SYDVKM.

The chain's CDR3 is CASSTTGTGRYEQYF. The CDR3 nucleotides are TGTGCCAGCAGCACAACAGGGACAGGGAGGTACGAGCAGTACTTC. The rearrangement uses TRBV7-2 and TRBJ2-7; TRBD1 matches at 9 bases. The germline CDR1 and CDR2 sequences are SGHTA and FQGNSA. The CDR3 has 15 residues. With 5 bases clipped from V and 4 bases from J, the junction kept 9 bases outside the gene matches. The full variable domain, rest sourced from reference TRBV7-2 and TRBJ2-7, is GAGVSQSPSNKVTEKGKDVELRCDPISGHTALYWYRQSLGQGLEFLIYFQGNSAPDKSGLPSDRFSAERTGGSVSTLTIQRTQQEDSAVYLCASSTTGTGRYEQYFGPGTRLTVT.

The chain joins TRBV6-1 to TRBJ2-7; TRBD1 matches 8 bases. Germline V lookup: CDR1 MNHNS, CDR2 SASEGT. The CDR3 totals 15 residues. Trimming cost V 2 bases and J 1 base; bases outside gene matches: 4. CDR3 loop: CASSEWTGPSYEQYF. The CDR3 DNA is TGTGCCAGCAGTGAATGGACAGGGCCGTCCTACGAGCAGTACTTC.

The chain joins TRBV29-1 to TRBJ1-2; no clear D. V was cut by 2 bases and J by 6 bases, with 10 bases left in between. Germline V lookup: CDR1 SQVTM, CDR2 ANQGSEA. This CDR3 has 12 residues. CDR3 DNA: TGCAGCGTTGAAAACAGACCCAATGGCTACACCTTC. This translates into CSVENRPNGYTF.

The chain employs TRBV7-6 and TRBJ2-2, with TRBD2 identical over 8 bases. J gave up 9 bases and V 0 bases, and 9 bases lay outside the gene matches. Germline CDR1 and CDR2: SGHVS and FNYEAQ. CDR3 size: 16 residues. This chain's CDR3 is CASSLASGGASRELFF. As DNA, the CDR3 is TGTGCCAGCAGCTTAGCTTCGGGGGGGGCAAGCCGGGAGCTGTTTTTT.

The chain has TRBV5-3 and TRBJ1-1; maybe TRBD1 (6 bases). TRBV5-3 is identified as an open reading frame with a role that is uncertain. The CDR3 has 17 residues. V lost 0 bases and J lost 5, with 20 bases in between. CDR3 DNA: TGTGCCAGAAGCTTGGTCGGACAGCTGGGAAAGGGTACTGAAGCTTTCTTT. Protein sequence: CARSLVGQLGKGTEAFF.

The genes are TRBV11-2 and TRBJ1-1; possibly TRBD1 for D (6 bases). Germline values: CDR1 SGHAT, CDR2 FQNNGV. The CDR3 is 15 amino acids. V was clipped by 0 bases and J by 3 bases, with 11 bases between them. CDR3 loop: CASSLDSTGHTEAFF. The CDR3, as DNA: TGTGCCAGCAGCTTAGACAGCACAGGGCACACTGAAGCTTTCTTT.

This clone was detected only a few times. The chain carries TRBV6-6 and TRBJ1-1, with TRBD1 as a possible D gene (6 bases). The CDR3 length is 13 residues. Trimming cost V 6 bases and J 10 bases, with 18 bases left between them. The germline CDR1 and CDR2 sequences are MNHNY and SVGAGI (reference sequence). The CDR3, as DNA: TGTGCCAGCAGCCCACCCACAGGGAGTCGAGCTTTCTTT. It yields the protein CASSPPTGSRAFF.

This clone appeared a single time. The chain uses TRBV7-3 and TRBJ2-5, with 8 bases matching TRBD2. Germline lookup yields CDR1 SGHTA and CDR2 FQGTGA. This CDR3 region has 15 residues. The V gene end was trimmed by 6 bases and the J gene end by 11 bases; junction bases not matched to a gene: 17. The CDR3 is CASRTPREGPSEQYF. The CDR3 DNA is TGTGCCAGCAGGACTCCCCGGGAGGGCCCCTCTGAGCAGTACTTC.

This clone was observed a handful of times. The chain employs TRBV6-5 and TRBJ2-6; D unresolved. V lost 10 bases, J lost 0 bases, and 4 bases lay in between. This CDR3 comprises 12 residues. Germline V gene sequence: CDR1 MNHEY, CDR2 SVGAGI. The chain's CDR3 is CATSSGANVLTF. CDR3 DNA sequence: TGTGCCACCTCCTCTGGGGCCAACGTCCTGACTTTC.

V gene TRBV28 combines with J gene TRBJ2-7, with D perhaps matching TRBD1 (5 bases). Germline V lookup: CDR1 MDHEN, CDR2 SYDVKM. CDR3 length: 13 residues. The V end was cut by 5 bases, the J end by 0 bases, with 8 bases between. CDR3 protein: CASSTGASYEQYF. The CDR3 DNA sequence: TGTGCCAGCAGTACTGGGGCCTCCTACGAGCAGTACTTC.

The chain is built from TRBV2 and TRBJ2-5, with a tentative D call TRBD1 (6 bases). CDR1 SNHLY and CDR2 FYNNEI come from the germline V gene. Trimming took off 1 base at V and 3 bases at J, with 12 bases between the two ends. The CDR3 consists of 15 residues. The DNA for the CDR3 is TGTGCCAGCAGTGAAGGTCCCCCAGGGGAAGAGACCCAGTACTTC. As protein: CASSEGPPGEETQYF. Combining the CDR3 with reference TRBV2 and TRBJ2-5 gives the whole variable domain EPEVTQTPSHQVTQMGQEVILRCVPISNHLYFYWYRQILGQKVEFLVSFYNNEISEKSEIFDDQFSVERPDGSNFTLKIRSTKLEDSAMYFCASSEGPPGEETQYFGPGTRLLVL.

This clone was picked up one time. V gene TRBV9 combines with J gene TRBJ2-7, with D possibly TRBD2 on 5 matching bases. The CDR3 has 12 residues. Germline CDR1 SGDLS, CDR2 YYNGEE. Deletions cut 2 bases from V and 7 bases from J, with 10 bases between. CDR3 sequence: CASSVETGEQYF. The CDR3, as DNA: TGTGCCAGCAGCGTTGAAACGGGAGAGCAGTACTTC.

This chain uses TRBV7-3 with TRBJ1-1, with D possibly being TRBD1 (6 bases). Germline values: CDR1 SGHTA, CDR2 FQGTGA. V was pared by 1 base and J by 11 bases, with 14 bases between. CDR3 length: 13 residues. CDR3 protein: CASSLNVGGWAFF. The CDR3 coding sequence is TGTGCCAGCAGCTTAAACGTAGGGGGTTGGGCTTTCTTT. Complete variable domain (other parts from reference TRBV7-3 and TRBJ1-1): GAGVSQTPSNKVTEKGKYVELRCDPISGHTALYWYRQSLGQGPEFLIYFQGTGAADDSGLPNDRFFAVRPEGSVSTLKIQRTERGDSAVYLCASSLNVGGWAFFGQGTRLTVV.

The CDR3 DNA reads as TGTGCCACCAGCGGGGGGAGAGGGTGGGAAAGTAAAGGCAATCAGCCCCAGCATTTT. Amino acids: CATSGGRGWESKGNQPQHF. The chain is built from TRBV15 and TRBJ1-5; tentatively, D is TRBD1 (5 bases). There are 19 residues in the CDR3. Germline V gene sequence: CDR1 LNHNV, CDR2 YYDKDF (reference sequence). Trimming took off 5 bases at V and 2 bases at J, with 25 bases between the two ends.